Listed here are 5 T cell receptor beta chains from one sample, sequenced in a study. TCRdb reprocessed the 5' RACE reads via MiXCR and lists one record per CDR3 protein. This table holds almost 9,000 distinct CDR3 sequences, over 25% found once. Specimen: naive CD4+ T cells sorted from a lymph node. Subset indicated: naive CD4+ T cells, CD4+CD45RA+CD25-. The receptors derive from a female donor with breast cancer.

A remark on this clonotype: A much larger clone differs from this one at a single base, so this may be a read error. This chain connects TRBV12-3 or TRBV12-4 to TRBJ2-4, with D possibly being TRBD2 (5 bases). The CDR3 consists of 15 residues. V was shortened by 3 bases and J by 0 bases, with 9 bases between the two germline ends. CDR3 sequence reads: CASSFAGPAKNIQYF. The CDR3 nucleotides read TGTGCCAGCAGTTTCGCGGGTCCAGCCAAAAACATTCAGTACTTC.

This clonotype was detected many times. The rearrangement uses TRBV11-2 and TRBJ1-2; D gene uncertain. This CDR3 region has 14 residues. Trimming shortened V by 7 bases and J by 0 bases, and 12 bases separated the two germline ends. Germline values: CDR1 SGHAT, CDR2 FQNNGV. DNA of the CDR3: TGTGCCAGCAAAGGTCCGGGATCTAACTATGGCTACACCTTC. This translates into CASKGPGSNYGYTF.

This clonotype has at least ten counts. This sequence joins TRBV20-1 and TRBJ2-7; either TRBD1 or TRBD2 may supply D (5 bases each). The V and J ends lost 1 base and 3 bases respectively, with 13 bases between them. The CDR3 sequence is 14 residues long. CDR1 DFQATT and CDR2 SNEGSKA come from the germline V gene (reference sequence). The CDR3 is CSARGSGGNYEQYF. DNA of the CDR3: TGCAGTGCTAGAGGGTCTGGGGGAAACTACGAGCAGTACTTC.

This clonotype ranks as medium-sized. This chain uses TRBV6-2 or TRBV6-3 with TRBJ1-2; D perhaps matches TRBD1 (6 bases). The CDR3 length is 17 residues. Germline V gene sequence: CDR1 MNHEY, CDR2 SVGEGT. Trimming removed 5 bases from V and 1 base from J, with 20 bases in between. This chain's CDR3 is CASSQREDRRINYGYTF. In nucleotides, the CDR3 is TGTGCCAGCAGTCAACGAGAGGACAGAAGAATTAACTATGGCTACACCTTC.

In its sample, this clonotype was seen a few times. A clone one base away is much larger, so this may be a read error. The chain employs TRBV20-1 and TRBJ1-2; D gene uncertain. The CDR3 loop spans 11 amino acids. Trimming shortened V by 0 bases and J by 13 bases, and 12 bases separated the two germline ends. Germline V gene lookup returns CDR1 DFQATT and CDR2 SNEGSKA (reference sequence). CDR3 sequence reads: CSARDGYTGTF. DNA for the CDR3: TGCAGTGCTAGAGACGGGTATACGGGCACCTTC.